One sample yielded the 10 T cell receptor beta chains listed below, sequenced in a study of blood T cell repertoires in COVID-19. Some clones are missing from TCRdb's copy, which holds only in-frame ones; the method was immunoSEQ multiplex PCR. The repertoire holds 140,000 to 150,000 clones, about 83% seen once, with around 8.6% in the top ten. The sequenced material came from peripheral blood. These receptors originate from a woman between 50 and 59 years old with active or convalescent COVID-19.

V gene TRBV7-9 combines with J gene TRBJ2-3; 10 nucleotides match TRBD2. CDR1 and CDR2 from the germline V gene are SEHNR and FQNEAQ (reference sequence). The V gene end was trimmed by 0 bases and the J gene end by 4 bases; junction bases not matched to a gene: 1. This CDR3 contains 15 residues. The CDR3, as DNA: TGTGCCAGCAGCTTAGCCCTAGCGGGAGCAGATACGCAGTATTTT. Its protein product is CASSLALAGADTQYF.

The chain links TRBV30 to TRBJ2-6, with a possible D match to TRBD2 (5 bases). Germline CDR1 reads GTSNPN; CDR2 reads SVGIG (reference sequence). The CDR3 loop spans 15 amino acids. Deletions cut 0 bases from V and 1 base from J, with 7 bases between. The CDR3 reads CAWSVPGSGANVLTF. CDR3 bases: TGTGCCTGGAGTGTACCGGGGTCTGGGGCCAACGTCCTGACTTTC.

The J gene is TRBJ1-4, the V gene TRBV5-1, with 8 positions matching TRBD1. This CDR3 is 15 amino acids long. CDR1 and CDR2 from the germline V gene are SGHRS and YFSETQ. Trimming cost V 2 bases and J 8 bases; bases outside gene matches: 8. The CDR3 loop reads CASSFGDRGEEKLFF. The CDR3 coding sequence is TGCGCCAGCAGCTTTGGTGACAGGGGTGAGGAAAAACTGTTTTTT.

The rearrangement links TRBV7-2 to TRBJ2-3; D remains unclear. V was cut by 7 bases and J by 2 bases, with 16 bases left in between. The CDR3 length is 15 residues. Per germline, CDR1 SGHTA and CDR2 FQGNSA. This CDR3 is CASTFLLRYTDTQYF. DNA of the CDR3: TGTGCCAGCACCTTCCTCCTGCGGTACACAGATACGCAGTATTTT.

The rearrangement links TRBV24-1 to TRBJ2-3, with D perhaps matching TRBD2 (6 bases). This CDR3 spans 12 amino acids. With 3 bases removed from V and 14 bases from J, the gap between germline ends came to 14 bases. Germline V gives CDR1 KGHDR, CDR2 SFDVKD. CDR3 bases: TGTGCCACCAGTGATAGTCTAGCGTTCGTGTATTTT. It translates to CATSDSLAFVYF.

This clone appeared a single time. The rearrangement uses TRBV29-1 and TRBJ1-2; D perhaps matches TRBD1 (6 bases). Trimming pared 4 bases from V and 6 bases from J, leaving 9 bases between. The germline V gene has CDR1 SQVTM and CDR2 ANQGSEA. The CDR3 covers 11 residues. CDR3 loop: CSVAQGNGYTF. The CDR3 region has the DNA TGCAGCGTTGCTCAGGGGAATGGCTACACCTTC.

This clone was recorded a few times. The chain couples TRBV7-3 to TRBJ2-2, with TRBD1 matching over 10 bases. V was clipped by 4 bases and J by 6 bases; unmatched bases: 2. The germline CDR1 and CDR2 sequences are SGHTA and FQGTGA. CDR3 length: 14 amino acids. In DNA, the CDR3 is TGTGCCAGCAGCTCGGGACAGGGGCCCGGGGAGCTGTTTTTT. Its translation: CASSSGQGPGELFF.

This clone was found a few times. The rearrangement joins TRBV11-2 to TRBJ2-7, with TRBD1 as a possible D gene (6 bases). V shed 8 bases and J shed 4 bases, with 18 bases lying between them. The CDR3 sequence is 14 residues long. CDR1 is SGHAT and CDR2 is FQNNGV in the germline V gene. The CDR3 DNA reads TGTGCCAGCCACCCCCAGGGGCCCCTATACGAGCAGTACTTC. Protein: CASHPQGPLYEQYF.

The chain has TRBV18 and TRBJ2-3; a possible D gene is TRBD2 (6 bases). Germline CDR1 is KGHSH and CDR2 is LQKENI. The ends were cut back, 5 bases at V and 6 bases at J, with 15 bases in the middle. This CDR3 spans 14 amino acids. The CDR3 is CASSAGPSADTQYF. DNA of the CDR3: TGTGCCAGCTCAGCGGGACCATCTGCGGATACGCAGTATTTT.

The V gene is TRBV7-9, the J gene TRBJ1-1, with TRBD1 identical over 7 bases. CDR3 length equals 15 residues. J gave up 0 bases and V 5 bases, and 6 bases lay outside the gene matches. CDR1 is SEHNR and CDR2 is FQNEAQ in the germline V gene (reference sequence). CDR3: CASSIRGQLNTEAFF. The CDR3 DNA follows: TGTGCCAGCAGCATAAGGGGACAGCTGAACACTGAAGCTTTCTTT.